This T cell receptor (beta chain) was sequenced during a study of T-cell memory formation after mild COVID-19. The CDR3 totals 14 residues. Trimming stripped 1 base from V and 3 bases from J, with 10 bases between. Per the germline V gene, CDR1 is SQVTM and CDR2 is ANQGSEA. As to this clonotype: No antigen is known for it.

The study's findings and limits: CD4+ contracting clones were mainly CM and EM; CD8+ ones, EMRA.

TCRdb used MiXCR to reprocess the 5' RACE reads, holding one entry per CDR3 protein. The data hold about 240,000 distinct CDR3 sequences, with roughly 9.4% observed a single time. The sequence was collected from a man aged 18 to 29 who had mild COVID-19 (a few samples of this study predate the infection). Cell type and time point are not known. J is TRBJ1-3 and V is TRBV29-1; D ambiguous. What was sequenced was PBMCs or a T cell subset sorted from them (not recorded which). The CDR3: CSVEVSAIGNTIYF. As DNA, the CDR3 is TGCAGCGTTGAAGTGTCAGCAATTGGAAACACCATATATTTT. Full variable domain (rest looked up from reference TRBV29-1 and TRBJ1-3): SAVISQKPSRDICQRGTSLTIQCQVDSQVTMMFWYRQQPGQSLTLIATANQGSEATYESGFVIDKFPISRPNLTFSTLTVSNMSPEDSSIYLCSVEVSAIGNTIYFGEGSWLTVV.